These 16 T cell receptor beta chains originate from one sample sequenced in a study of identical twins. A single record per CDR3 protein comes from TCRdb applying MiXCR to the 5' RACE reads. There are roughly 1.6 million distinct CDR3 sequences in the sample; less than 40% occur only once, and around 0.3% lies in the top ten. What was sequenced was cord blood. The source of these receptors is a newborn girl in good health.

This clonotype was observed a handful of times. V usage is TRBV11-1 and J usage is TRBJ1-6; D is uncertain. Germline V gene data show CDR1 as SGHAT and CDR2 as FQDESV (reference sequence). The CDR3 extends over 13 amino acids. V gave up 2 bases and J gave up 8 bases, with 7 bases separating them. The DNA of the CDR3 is TGTGCCAGCAGCTTATTTGAGGATTCACCCCTCCACTTT. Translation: CASSLFEDSPLHF. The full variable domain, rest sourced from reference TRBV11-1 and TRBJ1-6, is EAEVAQSPRYKITEKSQAVAFWCDPISGHATLYWYRQILGQGPELLVQFQDESVVDDSQLPKDRFSAERLKGVDSTLKIQPAELGDSAMYLCASSLFEDSPLHFGNGTRLTVT.

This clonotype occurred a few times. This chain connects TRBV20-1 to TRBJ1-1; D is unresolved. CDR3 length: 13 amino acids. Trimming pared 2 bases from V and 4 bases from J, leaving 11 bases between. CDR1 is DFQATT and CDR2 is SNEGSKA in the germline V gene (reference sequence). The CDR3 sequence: CSARLGLGTEAFF. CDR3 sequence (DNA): TGCAGTGCTAGACTGGGTCTTGGCACTGAAGCTTTCTTT.

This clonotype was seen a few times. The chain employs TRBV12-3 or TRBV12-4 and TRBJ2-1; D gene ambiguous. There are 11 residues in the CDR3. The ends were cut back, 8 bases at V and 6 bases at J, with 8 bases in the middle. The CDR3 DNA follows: TGTGCCAGCGCGAACTTCAATGAGCAGTTCTTC. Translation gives CASANFNEQFF.

The CDR3, as DNA: TGTGCCAGCAGTTACACCGGGACAGGGAACTATGGCTACACCTTC. Residues: CASSYTGTGNYGYTF. The J gene is TRBJ1-2, the V gene TRBV11-2; 9 bases fit TRBD1. Per the germline V gene, CDR1 is SGHAT and CDR2 is FQNNGV. With 6 bases clipped from V and 2 bases from J, the junction kept 7 bases outside the gene matches. This CDR3 contains 15 residues.

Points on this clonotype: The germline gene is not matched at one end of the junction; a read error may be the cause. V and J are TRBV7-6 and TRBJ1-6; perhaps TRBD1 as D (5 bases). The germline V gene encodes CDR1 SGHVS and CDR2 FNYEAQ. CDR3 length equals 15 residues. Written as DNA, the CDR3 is TGTGCCAGCAGCTCCATCGTCGGGGGAAATTCACCCCCCCACTTT. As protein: CASSSIVGGNSPPHF.

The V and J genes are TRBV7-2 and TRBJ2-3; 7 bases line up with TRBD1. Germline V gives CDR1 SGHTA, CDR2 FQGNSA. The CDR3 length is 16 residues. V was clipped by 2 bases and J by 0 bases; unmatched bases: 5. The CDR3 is CASSLYQGVSTDTQYF. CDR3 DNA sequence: TGTGCCAGCAGCTTATATCAGGGGGTTAGCACAGATACGCAGTATTTT. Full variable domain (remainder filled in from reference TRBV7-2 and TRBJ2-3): GAGVSQSPSNKVTEKGKDVELRCDPISGHTALYWYRQSLGQGLEFLIYFQGNSAPDKSGLPSDRFSAERTGGSVSTLTIQRTQQEDSAVYLCASSLYQGVSTDTQYFGPGTRLTVL.

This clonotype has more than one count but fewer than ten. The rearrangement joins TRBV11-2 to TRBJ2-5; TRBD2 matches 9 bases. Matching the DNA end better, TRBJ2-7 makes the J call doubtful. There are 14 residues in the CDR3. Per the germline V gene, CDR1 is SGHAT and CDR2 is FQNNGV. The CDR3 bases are TGTGCCAGCAGCTCGGTAGCGGGAGCTTCCGAGCAGTACTTC. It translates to CASSSVAGASEQYF.

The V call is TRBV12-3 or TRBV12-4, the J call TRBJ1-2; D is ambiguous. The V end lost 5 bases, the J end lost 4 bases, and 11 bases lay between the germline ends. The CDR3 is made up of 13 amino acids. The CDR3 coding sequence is TGTGCCAGCAGTGCGACACTTCTCTATGGCTACACCTTC. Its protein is CASSATLLYGYTF.

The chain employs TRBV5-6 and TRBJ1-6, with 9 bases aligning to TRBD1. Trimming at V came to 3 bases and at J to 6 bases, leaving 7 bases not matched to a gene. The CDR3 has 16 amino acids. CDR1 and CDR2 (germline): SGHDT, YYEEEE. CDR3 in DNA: TGTGCCAGCAGCTACCCGACAGGGGGTTTTAATTCACCCCTCCACTTT. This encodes CASSYPTGGFNSPLHF.

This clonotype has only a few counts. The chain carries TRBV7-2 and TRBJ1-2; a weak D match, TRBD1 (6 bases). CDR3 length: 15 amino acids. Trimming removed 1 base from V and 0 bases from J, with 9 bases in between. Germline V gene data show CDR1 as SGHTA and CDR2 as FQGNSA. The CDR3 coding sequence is TGTGCCAGCAGCTTAGGGGACATAGCTAACTATGGCTACACCTTC. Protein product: CASSLGDIANYGYTF.

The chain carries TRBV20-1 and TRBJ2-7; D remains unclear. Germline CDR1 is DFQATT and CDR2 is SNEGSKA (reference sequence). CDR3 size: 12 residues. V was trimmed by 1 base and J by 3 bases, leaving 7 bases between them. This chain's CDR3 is CSARGAGYEQYF. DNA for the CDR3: TGCAGTGCTAGAGGGGCAGGCTACGAGCAGTACTTC.

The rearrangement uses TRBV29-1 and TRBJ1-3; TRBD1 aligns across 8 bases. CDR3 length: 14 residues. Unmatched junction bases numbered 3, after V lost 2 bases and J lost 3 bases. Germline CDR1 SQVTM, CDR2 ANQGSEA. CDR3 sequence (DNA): TGCAGCGTTGAAATACAGGGGGGTGGAAACACCATATATTTT. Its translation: CSVEIQGGGNTIYF.

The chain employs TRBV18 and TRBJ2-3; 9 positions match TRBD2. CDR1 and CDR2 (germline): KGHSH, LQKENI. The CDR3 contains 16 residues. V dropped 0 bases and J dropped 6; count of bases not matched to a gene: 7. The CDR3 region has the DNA TGTGCCAGCTCACCACCTGAGCGGGGGGCCCGGGATACGCAGTATTTT. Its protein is CASSPPERGARDTQYF.

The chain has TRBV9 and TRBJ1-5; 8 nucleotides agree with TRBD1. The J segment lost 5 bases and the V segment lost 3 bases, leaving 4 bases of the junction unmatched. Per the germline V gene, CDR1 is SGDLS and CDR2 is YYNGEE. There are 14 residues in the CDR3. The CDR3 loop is CASSGQGLYQPQHF. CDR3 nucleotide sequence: TGTGCCAGCAGCGGACAGGGGCTATATCAGCCCCAGCATTTT.

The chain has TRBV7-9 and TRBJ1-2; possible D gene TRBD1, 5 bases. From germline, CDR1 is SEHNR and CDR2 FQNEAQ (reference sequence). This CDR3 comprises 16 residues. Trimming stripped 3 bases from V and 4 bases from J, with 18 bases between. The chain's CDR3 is CASSLGIGQSSYGYTF. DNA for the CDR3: TGTGCCAGCAGCTTGGGGATCGGACAAAGCTCCTATGGCTACACCTTC.

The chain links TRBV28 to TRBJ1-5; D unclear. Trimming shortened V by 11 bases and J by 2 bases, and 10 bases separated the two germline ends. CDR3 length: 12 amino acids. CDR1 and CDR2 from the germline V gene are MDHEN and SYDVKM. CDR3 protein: CAGGRRNQPQHF. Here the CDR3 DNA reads TGTGCCGGTGGCAGGCGCAATCAGCCCCAGCATTTT.